Listed below are T cell receptor beta chains from one sample, sequenced in a study of cytomegalovirus exposure and HLA in healthy donors. Here immunoSEQ multiplex PCR was the method, and the copy in TCRdb shows in-frame clones only, minus some. Reported are just over 200,000 clones; the ten largest clones contain more than 0.95%. The sequenced sample consisted of PBMCs. The receptors stem from a girl aged 2 to 9 in good health and CMV-seropositive. The CDR3 runs from the conserved cysteine through the conserved F or W. The D gene is left open where the match is weak.

V gene	D gene	J gene	CDR3 DNA	CDR3 protein
TRBV7-8	-	TRBJ2-5	TGTGCCAGCAGCCCGGGCGGCTACAGGTCCCGCGGAGAGACCCAGTACTTC	CASSPGGYRSRGETQYF
TRBV5-1	-	TRBJ2-5	TGCGCCAGCAGCCAGGGGCTCTTCCAAGAGACCCAGTACTTC	CASSQGLFQETQYF
TRBV27	-	TRBJ1-1	TGTGCCAGCAGTTTAGCAGGAGGGATCACTGAAGCTTTCTTT	CASSLAGGITEAFF
TRBV15	-	TRBJ2-7	TGTGCCACCAGCCAGGACAGCTACGAGCAGTACTTC	CATSQDSYEQYF
TRBV19	TRBD1	TRBJ2-3	TGTGCCAGTAGTCCGGGACAGAAGTTAGATACGCAGTATTTT	CASSPGQKLDTQYF
TRBV7-2	-	TRBJ1-5	TGTGCCAGCAGCCCAGGGCCGACGGATCAGCCCCAGCATTTT	CASSPGPTDQPQHF
TRBV10-2	-	TRBJ2-1	TGCGCCAGCAGCTCCGGGACTCCTCTCAATGAGCAGTTCTTC	CASSSGTPLNEQFF
TRBV5-8	-	TRBJ2-1	TGTGCCAGCAGCTCCGGACAGAGCTCCTACAATGAGCAGTTCTTC	CASSSGQSSYNEQFF
TRBV9	-	TRBJ1-3	TGTGCCAGCAGCGCAGACAGGAACCTTAACACCATATATTTT	CASSADRNLNTIYF
TRBV9	TRBD1	TRBJ1-3	TGTGCCAGCAGCGCCTTCGGACAGGTCGGTGGAAACACCATATATTTT	CASSAFGQVGGNTIYF
TRBV30	-	TRBJ2-1	TGTGCCTGGAGCCCAACCTCTAGGGGGTGGAATGAGCAGTTCTTC	CAWSPTSRGWNEQFF
TRBV15	-	TRBJ1-1	TGTGCCACCAGCAGAGCCCTACAGACGAACACTGAAGCTTTCTTT	CATSRALQTNTEAFF
TRBV6-1	-	TRBJ1-1	TGTGCCAGCAGTGAAACATATGATATGAACACTGAAGCTTTCTTT	CASSETYDMNTEAFF
TRBV29-1	TRBD1	TRBJ2-7	TGCAGCGTGGGACAGGGTGACTCCTACGAGCAGTACTTC	CSVGQGDSYEQYF
TRBV5-5	-	TRBJ2-1	TGTGCCAGCAGCTTGGGGCTAGCTGGTAGGGATGAGCAGTTCTTC	CASSLGLAGRDEQFF
TRBV28	TRBD2	TRBJ2-1	TGTGCCAGCACTAAGCGGGGTGGAGATGAGCAGTTCTTC	CASTKRGGDEQFF
TRBV27	-	TRBJ2-5	TGTGCCAGCAGTTTATCGCCGGGGATCGGAGAGACCCAGTACTTC	CASSLSPGIGETQYF
TRBV28	TRBD1	TRBJ2-7	TGTGCCAGCAGTTTATCCTACAACGGACAGGGTGTGACCTACGAGCAGTACTTC	CASSLSYNGQGVTYEQYF
TRBV6-1	-	TRBJ2-2	TGTGCCAGCAGAGGGGTCGGACGAACCGGGGAGCTGTTTTTT	CASRGVGRTGELFF
TRBV7-3	-	TRBJ2-2	TGTGCCAGCAGCCGTCGGGAGCCCGGGGAGCTGTTTTTT	CASSRREPGELFF
TRBV2	TRBD1	TRBJ2-1	TGTGCCAGCAGTGAAGCACAGGGGTTCTACAATGAGCAGTTCTTC	CASSEAQGFYNEQFF
TRBV6-4	TRBD2	TRBJ2-1	TGTGCCAGCAGTGATCTCCCTAGCGGACCGAAGGCCAATGAGCAGTTCTTC	CASSDLPSGPKANEQFF
TRBV5-1	-	TRBJ1-1	TGCGCCAGCAGAGGAGAGAACACTGAAGCTTTCTTT	CASRGENTEAFF
TRBV28	TRBD2	TRBJ2-3	TGTGCCAGCAGTGGAGGAACAGGGGAACAGCGGGAGGTGCTCACAGATACGCAGTATTTT	CASSGGTGEQREVLTDTQYF
TRBV27	-	TRBJ1-1	TGTGCCAGCAGACGGGTACTTGGAACTGAAGCTTTCTTT	CASRRVLGTEAFF
TRBV7-8	TRBD1	TRBJ2-7	TGTGCCAGCAGCTTAGGGACAGGGGTAGGCGAGCAGTACTTC	CASSLGTGVGEQYF
TRBV15	TRBD1	TRBJ2-7	TGTGCCACCAGCAGCCCGACAGGGGGAAGCTCCTACGAGCAGTACTTC	CATSSPTGGSSYEQYF
TRBV28	TRBD1	TRBJ1-2	TGTGCCAGCAGCTACAGGGGGCCCTATGGCTACACCTTC	CASSYRGPYGYTF
TRBV6-5	-	TRBJ2-7	TGTGCCAGCAGTCAAGGAGGCGAGCAGTACTTC	CASSQGGEQYF
TRBV10-1	-	TRBJ1-2	TGCGCCAGCAGTGTTTACAGGGACTATGGCTACACCTTC	CASSVYRDYGYTF
TRBV14	TRBD2	TRBJ2-2	TGTGCCAGCAGCCACCTGACAGGACTAGCGGGAGTTACCGGGGAGCTGTTTTTT	CASSHLTGLAGVTGELFF
TRBV30	TRBD2	TRBJ2-3	TGTGCCACACGACTAGCCGATAGAAACACAGATACGCAGTATTTT	CATRLADRNTDTQYF
TRBV6-1	-	TRBJ1-3	TGTGCCAGCAGTGAAGCAGCGGGCACCATATATTTT	CASSEAAGTIYF
TRBV29-1	-	TRBJ1-2	TGCAGCGTGCGGGGGGGGGACATCTATGGCTACACCTTC	CSVRGGDIYGYTF
TRBV6-1	-	TRBJ2-2	TGTGCCAGCAGCCTCCTCCGGGAGCTGTTTTTT	CASSLLRELFF
TRBV28	-	TRBJ2-4	TGTGCCAGTTCTACCCCCGGTGGGGAGAACATTCAGTACTTC	CASSTPGGENIQYF
TRBV6-1	-	TRBJ2-1	TGTGCCAGCAGCCAAGCAACAGGACCCCGGAATGAGCAGTTCTTC	CASSQATGPRNEQFF
TRBV27	TRBD2	TRBJ2-1	TGTGCCAGCAGTGGACTAGCAGGAAGGAATGAGCAGTTCTTC	CASSGLAGRNEQFF
TRBV25-1	TRBD1	TRBJ1-2	TGTGCCAGCAGTGAGCCCCCGGGACAGGGGGCTCCTGGCTACACCTTC	CASSEPPGQGAPGYTF
TRBV28	TRBD2	TRBJ2-7	TGTGCCAGCAGTTTTATGGGCCAGAGCGGGGGCATCTCCTACGAGCAGTACTTC	CASSFMGQSGGISYEQYF
TRBV7-8	-	TRBJ2-1	TGTGCCAGCAGCGACGGTGGCCAGGCACCATACAATGAGCAGTTCTTC	CASSDGGQAPYNEQFF
TRBV6-5	-	TRBJ2-7	TGTGCCAGCAGTTCCCCAATCATAGAGACAGGCGAGCAGTACTTC	CASSSPIIETGEQYF
TRBV28	TRBD1	TRBJ1-6	TGTGCCAGCAGTACACCCCGACAGGGGGCGCGTAATTCACCCCTCCACTTT	CASSTPRQGARNSPLHF
TRBV7-9	TRBD2	TRBJ2-5	TGTGCCAGCAGCATTACTAGCGGGAGGGCATGGGAGCAGTACTTC	CASSITSGRAWEQYF
TRBV9	-	TRBJ1-3	TGTGCCAGCAGCGTAGGGACAGAATCTGGAAACACCATATATTTT	CASSVGTESGNTIYF
TRBV7-3	TRBD1	TRBJ1-1	TGTGCCAGCAGCTTTCTCGCCCGGGACAGGGGCTTGTCGAACACTGAAGCTTTCTTT	CASSFLARDRGLSNTEAFF
TRBV4-1	TRBD1	TRBJ2-7	TGCGCCAGCAGCCTGTACCGGGACAGGGCCATCTACGAGCAGTACTTC	CASSLYRDRAIYEQYF
TRBV27	-	TRBJ2-7	TGTGCCAGCATCGAAATAGGGAGAGTCCCCTACGAGCAGTACTTC	CASIEIGRVPYEQYF
TRBV7-9	-	TRBJ1-5	TGTGCCAGCAGCTTAGCGGAATCGTCGGCCGGGGGGAATCAGCCCCAGCATTTT	CASSLAESSAGGNQPQHF
TRBV11-3	-	TRBJ2-3	TGTGCCAGCAGCTTCTCGGGAGATACGCAGTATTTT	CASSFSGDTQYF
TRBV6-5	TRBD1	TRBJ1-4	TGTGCCAGCAGTTACAAGGGGGCGCGGGGTGAAAAACTGTTTTTT	CASSYKGARGEKLFF
TRBV27	-	TRBJ2-2	TGTGCCAGCAGTTCGCAAAACTCGAACACCGGGGAGCTGTTTTTT	CASSSQNSNTGELFF
TRBV19	-	TRBJ1-1	TGTGCCAGTAGTCTCGGGAGCTATGAAGCTTTCTTT	CASSLGSYEAFF
TRBV19	TRBD2	TRBJ2-3	TGTGCCAGTAGTATAGTACTAGCGGGAGCCAACACAGATACGCAGTATTTT	CASSIVLAGANTDTQYF